Below, one TCR beta chain is given with its context. Its cognate antigen has yet to be identified. The sample holds no much larger clone one base away, and base qualities are not on file. These data are taken from a study of T cell changes during pregnancy in multiple sclerosis (dated by TCRdb to between 2018 and 2021). At the level of the whole study: Changes in the T cell repertoire over the course of pregnancy were examined in this study in women with multiple sclerosis.

Library creation used the immunoSEQ multiplex PCR assay. TCRdb stores this immuneACCESS table with in-frame sequences only. Part of the clones is absent; in the studies checked, under half of the shortfall reflects unresolved V genes, and no reason is known for the rest. Within this sample are 45,000 to 65,000 clones, with roughly 93% of them counted one time only. Jointly, the top ten make up over 2.5% of the sample. The V end loses 3 bases and the J end loses 7 bases, and a stretch of 10 bases separates them. The CDR3 has 13 amino acids, counting the end cysteine and phenylalanine. The retained sequence is limited to the CDR3, 39 bases, with the frame set at the first base. CDR1 PRHDT and CDR2 FYEKMQ are derived from the germline V gene (reference sequence).

The sample here was CD8+ T cells from peripheral blood mononuclear cells, taken in the third trimester of pregnancy. This chain is built from TRBV13 and TRBJ1-3, with no confident D gene call. This sequence was found in a female donor with multiple sclerosis, enrolled in a pregnancy study. The CDR3 protein is CASSFELRNTIYF. The nucleotide sequence reads as follows: TGTGCCAGCAGCTTTGAGTTGCGGAACACCATATATTTT.